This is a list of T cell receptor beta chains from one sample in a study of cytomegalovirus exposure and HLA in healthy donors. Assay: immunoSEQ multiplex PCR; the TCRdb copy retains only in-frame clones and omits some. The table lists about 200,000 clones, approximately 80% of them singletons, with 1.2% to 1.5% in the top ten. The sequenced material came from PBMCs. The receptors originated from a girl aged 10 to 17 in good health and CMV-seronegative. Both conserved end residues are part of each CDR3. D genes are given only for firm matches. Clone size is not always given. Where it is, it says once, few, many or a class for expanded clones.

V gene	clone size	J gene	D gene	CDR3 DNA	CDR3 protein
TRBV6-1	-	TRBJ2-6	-	TGTGCCAGCATCCCCAGCTCTGGGGCCAACGTCCTGACTTTC	CASIPSSGANVLTF
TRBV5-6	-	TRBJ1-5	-	TGTGCCAGCAGCTCCAGACTCAGGGATAGCAATCAGCCCCAACATTTT	CASSSRLRDSNQPQHF
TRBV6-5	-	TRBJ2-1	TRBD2	TGTGCCAGCAGTCTAGCGGGGGGGCCCAATGAGCAGTTCTTC	CASSLAGGPNEQFF
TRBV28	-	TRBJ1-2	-	TGTGCCAGCAGTTTGGACAGCCGTGGCTGCACCTTC	CASSLDSRGCTF
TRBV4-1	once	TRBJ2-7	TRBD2	TGCGCCAGCAGCCAAGATTTCACTAGCGGGAGTTTAGTTCACGAGCAGTACTTC	CASSQDFTSGSLVHEQYF
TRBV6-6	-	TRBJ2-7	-	TGTGCCAGCAGCCCCAGGGAGGTTGGAGAGCAGTACTTC	CASSPREVGEQYF
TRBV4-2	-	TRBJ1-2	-	TGTGCCAGCAGCCGTTTAGAGGACAGTCTTAACTATGGCTACACCTTC	CASSRLEDSLNYGYTF
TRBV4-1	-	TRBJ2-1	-	TGCGCCAGCAGCCAAGATAGGAGGGGCACCTACAATGAGCAGTTCTTC	CASSQDRRGTYNEQFF
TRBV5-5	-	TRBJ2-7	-	TGTGCCAGCAGCTTTAAAGGGGAGGCCTACGAGCAGTACTTC	CASSFKGEAYEQYF
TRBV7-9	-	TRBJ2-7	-	TGTGCCAGCAGCTTAAAGGGAGCCTACGAGCAGTACTTC	CASSLKGAYEQYF
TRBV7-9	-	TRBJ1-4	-	TGTGCCAGCAGCTTAGGAGCGGGTTTGGGTGAAAAACTGTTTTTT	CASSLGAGLGEKLFF
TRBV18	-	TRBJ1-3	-	TGTGCCAGCTCAACAACAGGGACCTCTGGAAACACCATATATTTT	CASSTTGTSGNTIYF
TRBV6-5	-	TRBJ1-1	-	TGTGCCAGCAGTTACGTAGCCTTCCAGGGTAAAGCTTTCTTT	CASSYVAFQGKAFF
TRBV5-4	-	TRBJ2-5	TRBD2	TGTGCCAGCAACTTAGCGGGAGGGATTGCGACCCAGTACTTC	CASNLAGGIATQYF
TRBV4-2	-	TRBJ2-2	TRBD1	TGTGCCAGCAGCCAAGCTCAGGGGACAGGGGAGCGGGGGGAGCTGTTTTTT	CASSQAQGTGERGELFF
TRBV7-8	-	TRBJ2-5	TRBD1	TGTGCCAGCAGCCCCACAGGGGATTTAGGGACCCAGTACTTC	CASSPTGDLGTQYF
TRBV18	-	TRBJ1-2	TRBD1	TGTGCCAGCTCACCACAGAGGGACAGGGGAGGAAAAGGCTACACCTTC	CASSPQRDRGGKGYTF
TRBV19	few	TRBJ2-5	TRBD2	TGTGCCAGTAGTGAGGTTTTTATAGCGGGACCCCCCCCGGGGAAAGAGACCCAGTACTTC	CASSEVFIAGPPPGKETQYF
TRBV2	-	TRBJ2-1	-	TGTGCCAGCGGGACTTTTACCTACAATGAGCAGTTCTTC	CASGTFTYNEQFF
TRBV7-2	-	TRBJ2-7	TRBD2	TGTGCCACGTTCGGGCAAGCGGGGGGGCCTCCTTACGAGCAGTACTTC	CATFGQAGGPPYEQYF
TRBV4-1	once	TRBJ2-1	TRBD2	TGCGCCAGCAGCCAAGAGGGACTAGCGGACTACAATGAGCAGTTCTTC	CASSQEGLADYNEQFF
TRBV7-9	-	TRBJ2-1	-	TGTGCCAGCAGCTCCGTAGATGCGAGCTCCTACAATGAGCAGTTCTTC	CASSSVDASSYNEQFF
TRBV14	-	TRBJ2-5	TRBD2	TGTGCCAGCAGCCAAGAAGGAGGACTAGCGGGAGTGGAGACCCAGTACTTC	CASSQEGGLAGVETQYF
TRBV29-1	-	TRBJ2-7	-	TGCAGCGTGGGAGGGACAACTACCTTCTACGAGCAGTACTTC	CSVGGTTTFYEQYF
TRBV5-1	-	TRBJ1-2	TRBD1	TGCGCCAGCAGCTCGGCGGACGGGACAGGGGCTGACTATGGCTACACCTTC	CASSSADGTGADYGYTF
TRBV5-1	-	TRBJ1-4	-	TGCGCCAGCAGCCCGGGACACCTCGAAAAACTGTTTTTT	CASSPGHLEKLFF
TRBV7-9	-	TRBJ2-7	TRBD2	TGTTCCAGCAGCTCCTTAGCGGGAGACGAGCAGTACTTC	CSSSSLAGDEQYF
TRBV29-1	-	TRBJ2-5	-	TGCAGCGTTGGAAGGGGCGGAGAGACCCAGTACTTC	CSVGRGGETQYF
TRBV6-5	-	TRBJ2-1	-	TGTGCCAGCAGTTACTCGGTCGGGGAAGCCTACAATGAGCAGTTCTTC	CASSYSVGEAYNEQFF
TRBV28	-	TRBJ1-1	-	TGTGCCAGCGGCAGGCCGAACACTGAAGCTTTCTTT	CASGRPNTEAFF
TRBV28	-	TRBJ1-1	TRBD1	TGTGCCAGCAGTCAGGGGGTCGCTGAAGCTTTCTTT	CASSQGVAEAFF
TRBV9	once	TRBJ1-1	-	TGTGCCAGCAGCCTCCGACAGGTGGCCACTGAAGCTTTCTTT	CASSLRQVATEAFF
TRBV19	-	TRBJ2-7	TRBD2	TGTGCCAGCCAGACTAGCGGGGGGACCTCCTACGAGCAGTACTTC	CASQTSGGTSYEQYF
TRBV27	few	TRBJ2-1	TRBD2	TGTGCCACCACCGGGAGGGTTAACGGGAATGAGCAGTTCTTC	CATTGRVNGNEQFF
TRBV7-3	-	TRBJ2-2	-	TGTGCCAGTAGAAAGGGGGTAACCGGGGAGCTGTTTTTT	CASRKGVTGELFF
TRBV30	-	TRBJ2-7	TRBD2	TGTGCCTGGAGCCCGGGACTAGGAACCACCATGAGCTCCTACGAGCAGTACTTC	CAWSPGLGTTMSSYEQYF
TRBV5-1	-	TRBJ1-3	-	TGCGCCAGCAGCTTCGAAGGGGCAGGAAACACCATATATTTT	CASSFEGAGNTIYF
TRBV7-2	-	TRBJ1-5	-	TGTGCCAGCAGCTTCTCAGCGATCAATCAGCCCCAGCATTTT	CASSFSAINQPQHF
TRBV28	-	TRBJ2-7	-	TGTGCCAGCAGTCTCCCGACAGGCAAGGAGGAGCAGTACTTC	CASSLPTGKEEQYF
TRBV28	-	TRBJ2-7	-	TGTGCCAGCAGGTTAGGCGGGAAAGTCGAGCAGTACTTC	CASRLGGKVEQYF
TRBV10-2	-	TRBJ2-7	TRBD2	TGCGCCAGCAGTACTAGCGGATCCTACGAGCAGTACTTC	CASSTSGSYEQYF
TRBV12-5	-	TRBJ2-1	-	TGTGCTAGTCAGAAGACAGGTTCCTACAATGAGCAGTTCTTC	CASQKTGSYNEQFF
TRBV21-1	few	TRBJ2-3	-	TGTGCCAGCAGCAAAGAAGGGGAACCTTGGAGCGGGCGGCACCCAGATACGCAGTATTTT	CASSKEGEPWSGRHPDTQYF
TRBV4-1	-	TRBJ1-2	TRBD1	TGCGCCAGCAGCCGTAGTCAGACAGGGTTCGACTATGGCTACACCTTC	CASSRSQTGFDYGYTF
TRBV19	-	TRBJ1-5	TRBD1	TGTGCCAGTAGTATTCTAGGGGACAGAATTGATTTTGGGGGCAATCAGCCCCAGCATTTT	CASSILGDRIDFGGNQPQHF
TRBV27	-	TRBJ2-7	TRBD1	TGTGCCAGCAGTTTATTAGGGGGGACAGGTGACCCCTACGAGCAGTACTTC	CASSLLGGTGDPYEQYF
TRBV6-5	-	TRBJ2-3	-	TGTGCCAGCAGTTATCCAGCGGGTAAAGGCACAGATACGCAGTATTTT	CASSYPAGKGTDTQYF
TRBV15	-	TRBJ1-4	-	TGTGCCACCAGCAGAGATCTGGGAGCCGAAAAACTGTTTTTT	CATSRDLGAEKLFF
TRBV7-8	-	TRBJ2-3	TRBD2	TGTGCCAGCAGCTTGGAGCGGGGGAGCACAGATACGCAGTATTTT	CASSLERGSTDTQYF
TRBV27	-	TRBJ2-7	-	TGTGCCAGCGCTCTCGTGAACCGGGACAAAGGTACTCAAGAGCAGTACTTC	CASALVNRDKGTQEQYF
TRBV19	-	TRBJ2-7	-	TGTGCCAGTAGTATCGTCCCGGGACAAGCCCTAATAGAGCAGTACTTC	CASSIVPGQALIEQYF
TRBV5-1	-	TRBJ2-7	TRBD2	TGCGCCAGCAGCTTGGCCGGGAGACTAGCGGGACGTGGGTACGAGCAGTACTTC	CASSLAGRLAGRGYEQYF
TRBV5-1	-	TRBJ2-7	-	TGCGCCAGCAGCTTGGTTCGAGGGTTGGTGTGGGAGCAGTACTTC	CASSLVRGLVWEQYF
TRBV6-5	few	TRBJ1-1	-	TGTGCCAGCAGTTATTTCAGCGACGAAGACACTGAAGCTTTCTTT	CASSYFSDEDTEAFF
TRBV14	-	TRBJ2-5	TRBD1	TGTGCCAGCAGCCATAGACAGGGGTTGGAAGAGACCCAGTACTTC	CASSHRQGLEETQYF
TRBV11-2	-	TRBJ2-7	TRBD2	TGTGCCAGCAGCTTAGTCCTAGCGGGATCCGGGGAGCAGTACTTC	CASSLVLAGSGEQYF
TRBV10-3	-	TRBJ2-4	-	TGTGCCGCAGCGCCCAGCGGACTAGCCAAAAACATTCAGTACTTC	CAAAPSGLAKNIQYF
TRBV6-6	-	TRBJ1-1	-	TGTGCCAGCAGGCGGGGGGTTAACACTGAAGCTTTCTTT	CASRRGVNTEAFF
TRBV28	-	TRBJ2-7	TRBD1	TGTGCCAGCACCCCCGGACAGGGGATCTACGAGCAGTACTTC	CASTPGQGIYEQYF